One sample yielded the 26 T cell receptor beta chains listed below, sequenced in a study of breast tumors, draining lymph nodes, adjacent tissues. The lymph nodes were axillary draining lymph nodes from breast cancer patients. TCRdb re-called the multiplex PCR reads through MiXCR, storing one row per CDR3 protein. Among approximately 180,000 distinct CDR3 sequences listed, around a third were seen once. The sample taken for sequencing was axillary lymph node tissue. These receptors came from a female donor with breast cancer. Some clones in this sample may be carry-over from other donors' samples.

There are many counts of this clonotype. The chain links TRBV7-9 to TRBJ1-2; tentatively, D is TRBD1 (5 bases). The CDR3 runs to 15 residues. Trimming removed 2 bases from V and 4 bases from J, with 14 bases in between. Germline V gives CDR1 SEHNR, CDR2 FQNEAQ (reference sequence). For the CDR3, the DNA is TGTGCCAGCAGCTTAAACAGCGACGGGGGCTATGGCTACACCTTC. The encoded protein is CASSLNSDGGYGYTF. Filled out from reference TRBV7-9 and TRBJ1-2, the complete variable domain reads DTGVSQNPRHKITKRGQNVTFRCDPISEHNRLYWYRQTLGQGPEFLTYFQNEAQLEKSRLLSDRFSAERPKGSFSTLEIQRTEQGDSAMYLCASSLNSDGGYGYTFGSGTRLTVV.

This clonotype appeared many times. The CDR3 protein is CASSQMVSTDTQYF. CDR3 sequence (DNA): TGTGCCAGCAGTCAAATGGTTAGCACAGATACGCAGTATTTT. The chain has TRBV6-1 and TRBJ2-3; D is unclear. This CDR3 spans 14 amino acids. Between the trimmed V and J ends, which lost 5 bases and 0 bases, there was a span of 9 bases. Looked up from germline, CDR1 is MNHNS and CDR2 is SASEGT.

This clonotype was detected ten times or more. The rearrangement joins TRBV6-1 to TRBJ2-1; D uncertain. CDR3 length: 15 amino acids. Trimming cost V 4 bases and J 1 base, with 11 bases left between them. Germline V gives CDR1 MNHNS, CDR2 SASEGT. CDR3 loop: CASSVDRVSYNEQFF. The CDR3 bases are TGTGCCAGCAGTGTGGACCGGGTTTCCTACAATGAGCAGTTCTTC.

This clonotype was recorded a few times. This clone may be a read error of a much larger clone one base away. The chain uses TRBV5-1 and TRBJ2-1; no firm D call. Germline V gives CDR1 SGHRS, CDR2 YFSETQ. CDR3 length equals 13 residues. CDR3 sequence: CASSLFLNNDQFF. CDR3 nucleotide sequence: TGCGCCAGCAGCCTATTCCTAAACAATGACCAGTTCTTC.

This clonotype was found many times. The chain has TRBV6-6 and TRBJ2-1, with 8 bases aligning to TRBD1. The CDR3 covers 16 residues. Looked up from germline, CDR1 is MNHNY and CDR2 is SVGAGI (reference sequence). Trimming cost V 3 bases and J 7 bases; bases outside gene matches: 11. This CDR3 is CASSYRGQGGRNEQFF. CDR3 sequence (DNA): TGTGCCAGCAGTTATCGAGGACAGGGTGGTAGAAATGAGCAGTTCTTC.

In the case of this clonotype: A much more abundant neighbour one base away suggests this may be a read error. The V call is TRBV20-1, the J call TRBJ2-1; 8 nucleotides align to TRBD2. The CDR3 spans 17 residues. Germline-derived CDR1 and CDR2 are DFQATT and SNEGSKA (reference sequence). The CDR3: CSARDLGREAPYDEQFF. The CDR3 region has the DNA TGCAGTGCTAGAGATCTAGGGCGGGAGGCCCCCTACGATGAGCAGTTCTTC.

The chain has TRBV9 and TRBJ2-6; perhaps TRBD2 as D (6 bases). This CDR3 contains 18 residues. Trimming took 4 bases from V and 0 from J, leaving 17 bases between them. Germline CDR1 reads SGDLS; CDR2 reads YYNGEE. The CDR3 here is CASSLWGSGTSGANVLTF. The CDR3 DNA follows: TGTGCCAGCAGCCTCTGGGGTAGCGGTACCTCTGGGGCCAACGTCCTGACTTTC.

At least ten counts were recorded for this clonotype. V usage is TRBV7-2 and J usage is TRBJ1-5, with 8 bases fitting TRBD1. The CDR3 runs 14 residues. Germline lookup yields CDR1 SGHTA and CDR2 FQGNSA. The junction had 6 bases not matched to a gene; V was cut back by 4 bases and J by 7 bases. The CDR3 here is CASSSQGAGQPQHF. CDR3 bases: TGTGCCAGCAGCTCCCAGGGGGCAGGGCAGCCCCAGCATTTT.

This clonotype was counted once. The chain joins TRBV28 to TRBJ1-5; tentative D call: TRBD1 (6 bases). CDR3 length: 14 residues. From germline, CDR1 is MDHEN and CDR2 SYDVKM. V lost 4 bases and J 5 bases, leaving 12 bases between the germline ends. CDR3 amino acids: CASSWQGQHQPQHF. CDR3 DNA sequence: TGTGCCAGCAGTTGGCAGGGGCAACATCAGCCCCAGCATTTT.

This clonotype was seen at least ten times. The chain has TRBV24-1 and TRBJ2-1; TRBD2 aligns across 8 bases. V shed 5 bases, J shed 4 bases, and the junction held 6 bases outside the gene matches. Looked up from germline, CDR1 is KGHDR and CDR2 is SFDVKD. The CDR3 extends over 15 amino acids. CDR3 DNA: TGTGCCACCAGTGGGAGCGGGGGAACATACAATGAGCAGTTCTTC. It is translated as CATSGSGGTYNEQFF.

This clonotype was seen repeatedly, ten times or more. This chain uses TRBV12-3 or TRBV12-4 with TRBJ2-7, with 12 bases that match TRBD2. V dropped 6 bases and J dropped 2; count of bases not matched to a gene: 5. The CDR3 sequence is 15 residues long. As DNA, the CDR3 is TGTGCCAGCAGCCTGACTAGCGGGGGAACCTACGAGCAGTACTTC. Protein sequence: CASSLTSGGTYEQYF.

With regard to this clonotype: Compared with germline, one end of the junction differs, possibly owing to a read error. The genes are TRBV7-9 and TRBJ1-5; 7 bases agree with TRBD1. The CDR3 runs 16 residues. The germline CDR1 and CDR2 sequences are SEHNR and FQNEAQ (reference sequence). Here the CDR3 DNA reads TGTGCCAGCAGCATAGCCGACAGGGTTGACAATCAGCCCCAGCATTTT. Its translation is CASSIADRVDNQPQHF.

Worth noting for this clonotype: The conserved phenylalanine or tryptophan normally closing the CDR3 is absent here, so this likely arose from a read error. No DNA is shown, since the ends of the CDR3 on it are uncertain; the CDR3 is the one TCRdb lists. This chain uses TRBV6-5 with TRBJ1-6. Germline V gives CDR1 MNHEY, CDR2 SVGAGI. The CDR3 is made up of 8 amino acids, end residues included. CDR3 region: CASSYRLA.

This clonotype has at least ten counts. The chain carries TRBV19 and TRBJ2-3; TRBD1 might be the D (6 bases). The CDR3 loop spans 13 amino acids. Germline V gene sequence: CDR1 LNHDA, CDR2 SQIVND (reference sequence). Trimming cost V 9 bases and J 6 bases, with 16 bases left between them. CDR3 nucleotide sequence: TGTGCCAGCAACAGGGCTCTCCCGGATACGCAGTATTTT. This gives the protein CASNRALPDTQYF.

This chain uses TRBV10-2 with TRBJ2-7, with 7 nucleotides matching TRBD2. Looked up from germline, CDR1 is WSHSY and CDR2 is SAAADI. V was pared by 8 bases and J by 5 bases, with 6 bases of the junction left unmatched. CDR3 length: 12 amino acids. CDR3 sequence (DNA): TGCGCCAGCCGCTGGGCGGGAGACGAGCAGTACTTC. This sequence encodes CASRWAGDEQYF.

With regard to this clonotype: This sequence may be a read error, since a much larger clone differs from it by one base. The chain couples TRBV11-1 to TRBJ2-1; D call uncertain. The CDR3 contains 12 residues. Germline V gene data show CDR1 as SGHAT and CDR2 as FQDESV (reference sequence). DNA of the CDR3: TGTGCCAGCAGCTTAGACCGCAATGCGCAGTTCTTC. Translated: CASSLDRNAQFF.

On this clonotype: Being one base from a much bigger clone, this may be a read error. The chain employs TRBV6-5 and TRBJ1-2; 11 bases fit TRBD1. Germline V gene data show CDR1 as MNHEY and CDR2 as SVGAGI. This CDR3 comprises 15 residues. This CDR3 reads CAGSHSWTGGHGYTF. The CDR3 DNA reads TGTGCCGGCAGTCACTCGTGGACAGGGGGCCATGGCTACACCTTC.

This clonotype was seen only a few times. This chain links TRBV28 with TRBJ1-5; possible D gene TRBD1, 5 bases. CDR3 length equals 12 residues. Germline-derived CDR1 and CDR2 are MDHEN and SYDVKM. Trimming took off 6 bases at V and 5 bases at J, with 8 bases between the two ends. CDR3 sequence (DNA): TGTGCCAGCAGGGAGACAGATCAGCCCCAGCATTTT. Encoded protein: CASRETDQPQHF.

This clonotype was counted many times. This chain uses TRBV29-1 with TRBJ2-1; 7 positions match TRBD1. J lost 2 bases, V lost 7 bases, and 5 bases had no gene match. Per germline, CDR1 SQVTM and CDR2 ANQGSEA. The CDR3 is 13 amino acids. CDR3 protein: CSGDREPYNEQFF. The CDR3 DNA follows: TGCAGCGGTGACAGGGAACCCTACAATGAGCAGTTCTTC.

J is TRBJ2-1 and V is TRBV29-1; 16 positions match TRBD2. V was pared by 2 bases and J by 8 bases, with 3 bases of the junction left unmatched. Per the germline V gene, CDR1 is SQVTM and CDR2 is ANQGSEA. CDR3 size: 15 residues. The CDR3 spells CSVERGLAGGYEQFF. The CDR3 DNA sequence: TGCAGCGTTGAAAGGGGACTAGCGGGAGGGTATGAGCAGTTCTTC.

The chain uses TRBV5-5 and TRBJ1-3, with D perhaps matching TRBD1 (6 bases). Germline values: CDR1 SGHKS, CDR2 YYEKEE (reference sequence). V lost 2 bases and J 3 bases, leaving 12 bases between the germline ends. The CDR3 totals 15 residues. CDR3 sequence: CASSFGDRFGNTIYF. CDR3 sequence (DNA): TGTGCCAGCAGCTTCGGAGACAGGTTTGGAAACACCATATATTTT.

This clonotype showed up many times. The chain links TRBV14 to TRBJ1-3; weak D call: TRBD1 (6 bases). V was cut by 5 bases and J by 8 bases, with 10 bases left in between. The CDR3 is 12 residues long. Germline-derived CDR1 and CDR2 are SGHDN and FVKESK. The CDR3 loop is CASSEQGYTIYF. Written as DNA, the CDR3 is TGTGCCAGCAGCGAACAGGGTTACACCATATATTTT.

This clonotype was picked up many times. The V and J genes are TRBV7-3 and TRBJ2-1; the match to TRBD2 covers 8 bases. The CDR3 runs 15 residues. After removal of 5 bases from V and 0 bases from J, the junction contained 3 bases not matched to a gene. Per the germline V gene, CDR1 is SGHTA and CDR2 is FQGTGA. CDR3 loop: CASSREGSSYNEQFF. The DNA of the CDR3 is TGTGCCAGCAGCCGGGAGGGGAGCTCCTACAATGAGCAGTTCTTC. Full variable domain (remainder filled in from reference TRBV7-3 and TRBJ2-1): GAGVSQTPSNKVTEKGKYVELRCDPISGHTALYWYRQSLGQGPEFLIYFQGTGAADDSGLPNDRFFAVRPEGSVSTLKIQRTERGDSAVYLCASSREGSSYNEQFFGPGTRLTVL.

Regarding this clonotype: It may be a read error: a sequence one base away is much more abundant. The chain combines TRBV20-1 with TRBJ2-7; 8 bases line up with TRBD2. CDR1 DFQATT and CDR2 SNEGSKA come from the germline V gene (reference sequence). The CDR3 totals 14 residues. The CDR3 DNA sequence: TGCAGTGCTTCCAGCGGGGGTGGGTCCTACGGGCAGTACTTC. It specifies CSASSGGGSYGQYF.

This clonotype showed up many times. The DNA for the CDR3 is TGTGCCAGCAGAACAGGGCGGAATGAGCAGTTCTTC. Protein: CASRTGRNEQFF. The chain joins TRBV28 to TRBJ2-1, with D possibly being TRBD1 (6 bases). Germline CDR1 MDHEN, CDR2 SYDVKM. The length of the CDR3 is 12 residues. The ends were cut back, 6 bases at V and 7 bases at J, with 10 bases in the middle.

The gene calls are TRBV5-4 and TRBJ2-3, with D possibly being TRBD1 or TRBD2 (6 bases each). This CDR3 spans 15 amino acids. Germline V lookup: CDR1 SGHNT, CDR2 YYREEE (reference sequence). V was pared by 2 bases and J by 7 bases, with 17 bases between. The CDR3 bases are TGTGCCAGCAGCTTCGGGGGCGCGGGGTGGAATACGCAGTATTTT. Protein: CASSFGGAGWNTQYF.